This T cell receptor beta chain stems from a study of response to subunit inactivated influenza vaccine. Study-wide points: The authors offered the suggestion that each seasonal influenza vaccination recruits few new T cells.

Note on this clonotype: Its target is not known. The germline gene is not matched at one end of the junction; a read error may be the cause.

Germline V gene lookup returns CDR1 SGHTA and CDR2 FQGNSA. The CDR3 covers 15 residues. In TCRdb, the RT-PCR reads were re-called with MiXCR into one record per CDR3 protein. This sample has about 480,000 distinct CDR3 sequences; approximately 11% occur once, and the top ten carry less than 15%. The TCR was taken from a man aged 50 to 60 who received an inactivated influenza vaccine. The source material was PBMCs from blood, sampled roughly 45 days after vaccination. The rearrangement joins TRBV7-2 to TRBJ2-7; D ambiguous. The CDR3 here is CASCLGYGPFYEQYF. CDR3 bases: TGTGCCAGCTGCTTGGGGTATGGCCCCTTCTACGAGCAGTACTTC.